The T cell receptor beta chain described here comes from a study of T-cell reconstitution after alpha-beta-depleted transplantation in children. Regarding the study as a whole: Reportedly, roughly two months post-transplant, alpha-beta T cells arose from several hundred expanded graft clones.

Worth noting for this clonotype: Antigen specificity is unknown.

A library of TCRbeta sequences, prepared with unique molecular identifiers, was generated. TCRdb itself ran the PCR reads through MiXCR, one entry per CDR3 protein. This table has over 45,000 distinct CDR3 sequences, 44% appearing once. After removal of 4 bases from V and 6 bases from J, the junction contained 6 bases not matched to a gene. Germline lookup yields CDR1 SQVTM and CDR2 ANQGSEA. CDR3 length: 13 residues. V is TRBV29-1 and J is TRBJ2-3, with 8 positions matching TRBD1. Here the sequenced sample was PBMCs, mostly from graft donor cells, taken 360 days after TCRalphabeta/CD19-depleted stem cell transplant. The TCR sequence derives from a male patient between 10 and 17 years old who had a stem cell transplant for acute lymphoblastic leukemia, so the T cells may come from the graft donor. The CDR3 loop reads CSVGGQVRDTQYF. Written as DNA, the CDR3 is TGCAGCGTTGGGGGACAGGTCCGTGATACGCAGTATTTT.